These T cell receptor beta chains were read from a single sample in a study of CD8 T cells in Susac syndrome. TCRdb independently ran MiXCR on the immunoSEQ multiplex PCR reads; one entry per CDR3 protein. This table holds a few hundred thousand distinct CDR3 sequences, 70% to 90% found once. Sequenced material: CD8+ T cells from PBMCs. These receptors originate from a human donor with multiple sclerosis. CDR3s include the opening cysteine and the closing phenylalanine or tryptophan. The order of the fields is D gene, V gene, clone size, CDR3 length, J gene, CDR3 protein, CDR3 DNA. The D gene is left open where the match is weak. Clone size is given for some rows only: seen once, a few or many times, or a class if the clone is expanded.

.	TRBV6-5	.	18	TRBJ1-5	CASSYFPWGDGSNQPQHF	TGTGCCAGCAGTTATTTCCCCTGGGGAGACGGTAGCAATCAGCCCCAGCATTTT
.	TRBV9	.	14	TRBJ1-1	CASSPYAGNTEAFF	TGTGCCAGCAGCCCCTACGCAGGTAACACTGAAGCTTTCTTT
TRBD1	TRBV29-1	.	13	TRBJ1-1	CSASGGRSTEAFF	TGCAGCGCATCAGGGGGTCGAAGCACTGAAGCTTTCTTT
TRBD1	TRBV11-2	few	17	TRBJ2-7	CASSSYYRGAGTYEQYF	TGTGCCAGCAGCTCCTACTACAGGGGCGCTGGGACCTACGAGCAGTACTTC
.	TRBV21-1	.	14	TRBJ2-7	CASTPGHRRNEQYF	TGTGCCAGCACCCCGGGACACCGACGAAACGAGCAGTACTTC
.	TRBV5-6	once	16	TRBJ1-1	CASSSASGLGFTEAFF	TGTGCCAGCAGCTCCGCCTCCGGGCTCGGTTTCACTGAAGCTTTCTTT
.	TRBV6-2/TRBV6-3	.	15	TRBJ2-1	CASSYYPVGANEQFF	TGTGCCAGCAGTTATTATCCGGTTGGAGCAAATGAGCAGTTCTTC
.	TRBV9	.	13	TRBJ2-2	CASSVISTGELFF	TGTGCCAGCAGCGTAATCTCCACCGGGGAGCTGTTTTTT
.	TRBV4-3	once	15	TRBJ2-3	CASSQDNGLTDTQYF	TGCGCCAGCAGCCAAGACAATGGGTTGACTGATACGCAGTATTTT
TRBD1	TRBV4-3	.	17	TRBJ2-2	CASSQDLGGQGTGELFF	TGCGCCAGCAGCCAAGATCTTGGAGGACAGGGCACCGGGGAGCTGTTTTTT
.	TRBV12-3/TRBV12-4	.	13	TRBJ2-7	CASSLGESYEQYF	TGTGCCAGCAGTTTAGGGGAAAGCTACGAGCAGTACTTC
TRBD2	TRBV20-1	.	15	TRBJ2-1	CSARARLAGHNEQFF	TGCAGTGCTAGAGCTCGACTAGCGGGCCACAATGAGCAGTTCTTC
.	TRBV28	.	13	TRBJ1-1	CASRETWETEAFF	TGTGCCAGCAGGGAGACGTGGGAAACTGAAGCTTTCTTT
.	TRBV30	.	15	TRBJ1-2	CAWSSPGLTHYGYTF	TGTGCCTGGAGTTCCCCCGGCTTGACTCACTATGGCTACACCTTC
.	TRBV6-2/TRBV6-3	once	13	TRBJ2-1	CASSFSGANEQFF	TGTGCCAGCAGTTTTAGTGGAGCAAATGAGCAGTTCTTC
.	TRBV18	.	11	TRBJ2-5	CASSVDKTQYF	TGTGCCAGCTCAGTAGACAAGACCCAGTACTTC
.	TRBV4-3	.	17	TRBJ2-5	CASSQDGFGQGGETQYF	TGCGCCAGCAGCCAAGACGGTTTCGGACAGGGAGGGGAGACCCAGTACTTC
.	TRBV7-9	.	13	TRBJ2-3	CASSLGSTDTQYF	TGTGCCAGCAGTTTAGGGAGCACAGATACGCAGTATTTT
TRBD1	TRBV12-3/TRBV12-4	.	15	TRBJ2-5	CASSWGDRGRETQYF	TGTGCCAGCAGTTGGGGGGACAGGGGGAGAGAGACCCAGTACTTC
.	TRBV28	.	13	TRBJ2-7	CACSRASSYEQYF	TGTGCCTGCAGCAGGGCGAGCTCCTACGAGCAGTACTTC
.	TRBV12-3/TRBV12-4	.	13	TRBJ2-7	CASSPSPDYEQYF	TGTGCCAGCAGCCCCTCCCCTGACTACGAGCAGTACTTC
TRBD1	TRBV30	.	15	TRBJ1-1	CAWRAPSGGITEAFF	TGTGCCTGGAGGGCGCCTTCAGGGGGAATCACTGAAGCTTTCTTT
.	TRBV7-9	.	13	TRBJ1-1	CASRPVGATEAFF	TGTGCCAGCAGACCCGTGGGGGCCACTGAAGCTTTCTTT
TRBD1	TRBV5-5	.	15	TRBJ2-5	CASSHKQGVQETQYF	TGTGCCAGCAGCCACAAACAGGGGGTCCAAGAGACCCAGTACTTC
TRBD2	TRBV2	.	14	TRBJ2-1	CASQLAGGPNEQFF	TGTGCCAGCCAACTAGCGGGAGGTCCCAATGAGCAGTTCTTC
.	TRBV27	.	12	TRBJ2-1	CASSPPGPEQFF	TGTGCCAGCAGTCCACCGGGGCCTGAGCAGTTCTTC
.	TRBV29-1	.	15	TRBJ1-2	CSVDHTTVGPYGYTF	TGCAGCGTTGACCATACTACCGTAGGCCCCTATGGCTACACCTTC
TRBD2	TRBV15	.	16	TRBJ2-3	CATSREKRGSTDTQYF	TGTGCCACCAGCAGAGAAAAGCGGGGAAGCACAGATACGCAGTATTTT
.	TRBV7-2	.	14	TRBJ1-1	CASSPYRVPTEAFF	TGTGCCAGCAGCCCATACAGGGTTCCCACTGAAGCTTTCTTT
TRBD1	TRBV9	.	16	TRBJ2-7	CASSVGTGVSTYEQYF	TGTGCCAGCAGCGTCGGGACAGGAGTGTCGACCTACGAGCAGTACTTC
TRBD1	TRBV19	.	14	TRBJ2-7	CASSITGQIYEQYF	TGTGCCAGTAGTATTACGGGACAGATATACGAGCAGTACTTC
.	TRBV4-3	.	14	TRBJ2-7	CASSQDLGFWEQYF	TGCGCCAGCAGCCAAGATCTGGGTTTCTGGGAGCAGTACTTC
.	TRBV11-2	.	12	TRBJ2-7	CASSNSPLEQYF	TGTGCCAGCAGCAATTCACCCCTCGAGCAGTACTTC
TRBD2	TRBV5-4	.	16	TRBJ2-7	CASSFEISGRTIEQYF	TGTGCCAGCAGCTTCGAAATTAGCGGGAGGACCATCGAGCAGTACTTC
.	TRBV24-1	.	11	TRBJ2-1	CATSAGNEQFF	TGTGCCACCAGTGCGGGTAATGAGCAGTTCTTC
.	TRBV7-2	.	14	TRBJ2-7	CASSWYREPGKQYF	TGTGCCAGCAGCTGGTACCGGGAGCCTGGCAAGCAGTACTTC
.	TRBV29-1	.	13	TRBJ2-2	CSVEGGSTGELFF	TGCAGCGTTGAAGGGGGGAGCACCGGGGAGCTGTTTTTT
TRBD2	TRBV27	.	16	TRBJ2-3	CASSIGTSGIPDTQYF	TGTGCCAGCAGCATCGGGACTAGCGGAATTCCAGATACGCAGTATTTT
.	TRBV2	.	12	TRBJ1-1	CASSAGSTEAFF	TGTGCCAGCAGTGCCGGTTCCACTGAAGCTTTCTTT
.	TRBV6-1	once	13	TRBJ2-7	CASSESSYYEQYF	TGTGCCAGCAGTGAATCCTCTTACTACGAGCAGTACTTC
.	TRBV6-4	.	16	TRBJ2-3	CASSPEVGIVTDTQYF	TGTGCCAGCAGCCCCGAAGTGGGAATTGTCACAGATACGCAGTATTTT
.	TRBV7-3	.	15	TRBJ2-2	CASSPSTGRAGELFF	TGTGCCAGCAGTCCTTCGACAGGGAGGGCCGGGGAGCTGTTTTTT
TRBD2	TRBV30	.	14	TRBJ2-7	CAWNLAGGTYEQYF	TGTGCCTGGAATCTTGCGGGAGGTACCTACGAGCAGTACTTC
.	TRBV30	.	14	TRBJ1-6	CAWKKGYDNSPLHF	TGTGCCTGGAAAAAGGGGTACGATAATTCACCCCTCCACTTT
.	TRBV28	.	16	TRBJ2-1	CASSPLGRDSFHEQFF	TGTGCCAGCAGTCCCCTGGGACGGGACTCGTTCCATGAGCAGTTCTTC
.	TRBV4-3	.	16	TRBJ2-3	CASSQARLAMADTQYF	TGCGCCAGCAGCCAAGCAAGATTGGCAATGGCGGATACGCAGTATTTT
TRBD1	TRBV7-9	.	16	TRBJ2-2	CASSKRRQGGFGELFF	TGTGCCAGCAGCAAAAGGAGACAGGGGGGATTCGGGGAGCTGTTTTTT
.	TRBV7-2	.	15	TRBJ2-5	CASSLGDTSMETQYF	TGTGCCAGCAGCTTAGGGGACACGTCTATGGAGACCCAGTACTTC
TRBD2	TRBV7-3	.	15	TRBJ2-1	CASSQLAGGFNEQFF	TGTGCCAGCAGTCAACTAGCGGGAGGGTTCAATGAGCAGTTCTTC
.	TRBV9	.	13	TRBJ2-2	CASSGFTTGELFF	TGTGCCAGCAGCGGGTTTACCACCGGGGAGCTGTTTTTT
.	TRBV28	.	17	TRBJ2-7	CASSLLTQESISYEQYF	TGTGCCAGCAGTCTCCTCACACAGGAAAGTATTTCCTACGAGCAGTACTTC
.	TRBV7-9	.	14	TRBJ2-1	CASSLRVGGSEQFF	TGTGCCAGCAGCTTAAGGGTCGGGGGTAGTGAGCAGTTCTTC
TRBD2	TRBV27	.	16	TRBJ2-2	CASSLRGDPLIGELFF	TGTGCCAGCAGTTTACGGGGGGACCCGCTAATCGGGGAGCTGTTTTTT
.	TRBV4-1	.	15	TRBJ2-5	CASSQDSLGQGTQYF	TGCGCCAGCAGCCAAGATAGTCTGGGGCAGGGGACCCAGTACTTC